This T cell receptor beta chain was observed in a study of cytomegalovirus exposure and HLA in healthy donors. Findings and limits, study-wide: The majority of TCR sequences were rare, yet some public TCRs appeared in many donors.

Comments on this clone: Its antigen is unidentified. Different DNA sequences within this sample yield the same CDR3.

The CDR3 consists of 13 residues. Trimming took off 6 bases at V and 1 base at J, with 9 bases between the two ends. Germline V CDR1 and CDR2: SEHNR, FQNEAQ (reference sequence). PCR was performed using 60 Vbeta and 13 Jbeta primers. Clones were read by immunoSEQ multiplex PCR, and TCRdb kept only the in-frame ones, dropping some. Of some 130,000 clones in the sample, around 75% were seen once. The chain couples TRBV7-9 to TRBJ2-5, with D possibly TRBD2 on 6 matching bases. This sequence originates from a man between 40 and 49 years old in good health and CMV-seronegative. Source material: PBMCs. The CDR3 region is CASSRDFQETQYF. The CDR3 DNA follows: TGTGCCAGCAGTCGGGACTTCCAAGAGACCCAGTACTTC.